This T cell receptor beta chain comes out of a study of T cell responses to AZD1222 COVID-19 vaccine. Overall study results and limits: Only five or six AZD1222 recipients were seropositive at baseline. White British ancestry dominated among donors, who included more females, and clonal diversity was possibly underestimated. Elevations in Spike-specific TCR breadth and depth followed administration of two AZD1222 doses.

This CDR3 has 19 residues. Germline V gives CDR1 SGHTA, CDR2 FQGNSA. The V gene lost 2 bases and the J gene lost 0 bases, with 17 bases spanning the gap. In the case of this clone: Its target is unknown.

Data came from immunoSEQ multiplex PCR; TCRdb stores just in-frame clones and leaves some out. The table records around 130,000 clones, just over 85% of them present only once. This clonotype was sampled from an adult in good health. The material sequenced was peripheral blood, taken on day 0 of AZD1222 vaccination. The chain links TRBV7-2 to TRBJ1-6; TRBD1 is a possible D gene (6 bases). The CDR3 coding sequence is TGTGCCAGCAGCTTAAGTCCCCGGAGGGGGAGCTCCTATAATTCACCCCTCCACTTT. Translating gives CASSLSPRRGSSYNSPLHF.